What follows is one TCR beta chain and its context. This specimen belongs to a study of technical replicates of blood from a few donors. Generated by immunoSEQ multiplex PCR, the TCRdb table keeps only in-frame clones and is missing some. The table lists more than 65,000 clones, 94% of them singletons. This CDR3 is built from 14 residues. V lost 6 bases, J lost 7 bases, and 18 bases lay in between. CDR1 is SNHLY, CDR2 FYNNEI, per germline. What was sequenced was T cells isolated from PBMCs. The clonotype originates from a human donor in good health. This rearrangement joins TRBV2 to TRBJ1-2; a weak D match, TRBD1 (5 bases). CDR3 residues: CASSQDRGGGGYTF. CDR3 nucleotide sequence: TGTGCCAGCAGCCAGGACCGGGGGGGTGGTGGCTACACCTTC.